This entry lists 25 T cell receptor beta chains sequenced from one sample in a study of human T cells and chemical hapten exposure. MiXCR was run by TCRdb on the RACE reads, yielding one entry per CDR3 protein. This table holds 150,000 to 200,000 distinct CDR3 sequences, approximately 26% found once. Time point meaning: patch test 3, about 24 weeks after DPC sensitization. Stated treatment: therapeutic diphenylcyclopropenone sensitization with weekly scalp DPC. The sample here was whole blood, taken in connection with sensitization to the hapten diphenylcyclopropenone (DPC). These receptors were collected from a woman aged 40 to 49 with alopecia areata. Some clones in this sample may be carry-over from other donors' samples.

This sequence joins TRBV7-2 and TRBJ2-6; no clear D gene. V shed 0 bases and J shed 5 bases, with 8 bases lying between them. The CDR3 covers 15 residues. The germline gives CDR1 SGHTA, CDR2 FQGNSA. CDR3 nucleotide sequence: TGTGCCAGCAGCTTAGCAGGGAATAGGGCCAACGTCCTGACTTTC. Its translation: CASSLAGNRANVLTF.

This sequence joins TRBV6-2 or TRBV6-3 and TRBJ2-5; the D call may be TRBD1 or TRBD2 (5 bases each). CDR3 length equals 14 residues. The germline V gene encodes CDR1 MNHEY and CDR2 SVGEGT. Trimming took off 2 bases at V and 5 bases at J, with 12 bases between the two ends. CDR3: CASSYGQGAETQYF. CDR3 sequence (DNA): TGTGCCAGCAGTTACGGGCAGGGAGCGGAGACCCAGTACTTC.

This clonotype has just a few counts. This chain links TRBV7-8 with TRBJ1-1; no firm D call. The V gene lost 5 bases and the J gene lost 0 bases, with 13 bases spanning the gap. This CDR3 region has 15 residues. Germline V gene lookup returns CDR1 SGHVS and CDR2 FQNEAQ. This CDR3 is CASSAFGLLNTEAFF. The CDR3 coding sequence is TGTGCCAGCAGCGCCTTTGGACTGCTGAACACTGAAGCTTTCTTT.

J is TRBJ2-1 and V is TRBV7-9; 8 bases map to TRBD2. After removal of 5 bases from V and 8 bases from J, the junction contained 5 bases not matched to a gene. The CDR3 has 13 residues. The germline V gene has CDR1 SEHNR and CDR2 FQNEAQ (reference sequence). CDR3 residues: CASSAPAGDEQFF. CDR3 sequence (DNA): TGTGCCAGCAGCGCCCCAGCGGGAGATGAGCAGTTCTTC.

This clonotype was seen many times. The chain is built from TRBV20-1 and TRBJ1-5, with D possibly being TRBD1 (5 bases). Germline V gene lookup returns CDR1 DFQATT and CDR2 SNEGSKA (reference sequence). The CDR3 is 15 residues long. V was cut by 3 bases and J by 5 bases, with 17 bases left in between. In DNA form, the CDR3 reads TGCAGTGCTAGTATGGTGTGGGGGTCGTATCAGCCCCAGCATTTT. Protein: CSASMVWGSYQPQHF.

CDR3 loop: CATSDFWGGPRSSYNEQFF. In nucleotides, the CDR3 is TGTGCCACCAGTGATTTTTGGGGGGGGCCGCGGAGCTCCTACAATGAGCAGTTCTTC. The rearrangement joins TRBV24-1 to TRBJ2-1; a weak D match, TRBD2 (7 bases). The CDR3 spans 19 residues. In germline, CDR1 is KGHDR, CDR2 SFDVKD. V was cut by 1 base and J by 0 bases, with 18 bases left in between.

This clonotype was seen more than once but under ten times. The chain has TRBV15 and TRBJ2-1; D possibly corresponds to TRBD2 (6 bases). This CDR3 contains 15 residues. Germline V CDR1 and CDR2: LNHNV, YYDKDF (reference sequence). With 3 bases removed from V and 3 bases from J, the gap between germline ends came to 12 bases. CDR3 loop: CATSSPLADYNEQFF. In DNA, the CDR3 is TGTGCCACCAGCAGCCCACTAGCAGACTACAATGAGCAGTTCTTC.

The V call is TRBV6-5, the J call TRBJ1-2; 10 bases are shared with TRBD1. The germline V gene encodes CDR1 MNHEY and CDR2 SVGAGI. The V and J ends lost 4 bases and 8 bases, in that order; junction bases with no gene match: 13. The CDR3 totals 16 residues. The CDR3 coding sequence is TGTGCCAGCAGTTCTCACAACCCCGGACAGGGGGGAGGCTACACCTTC. This sequence encodes CASSSHNPGQGGGYTF.

The chain is built from TRBV9 and TRBJ2-3; no clear D. Looked up from germline, CDR1 is SGDLS and CDR2 is YYNGEE. The CDR3 consists of 15 residues. V was clipped by 4 bases and J by 2 bases, with 14 bases between them. The CDR3 nucleotides are TGTGCCAGCAGCCGGGCGCTAGGCTCCACAGATACGCAGTATTTT. Its translation is CASSRALGSTDTQYF.

The V call is TRBV19, the J call TRBJ1-2, with a tentative D call TRBD1 (5 bases). This CDR3 comprises 14 residues. CDR1 and CDR2 from the germline V gene are LNHDA and SQIVND (reference sequence). V lost 5 bases to trimming and J lost 1 base, with 11 bases between them. CDR3 sequence reads: CASSWDGRNYGYTF. The CDR3, as DNA: TGTGCCAGTAGTTGGGACGGTCGTAACTATGGCTACACCTTC.

This clonotype came up a few times. V and J are TRBV29-1 and TRBJ2-7, with D unclear. V lost 7 bases to trimming and J lost 1 base, with 14 bases between them. Germline CDR1 reads SQVTM; CDR2 reads ANQGSEA. CDR3 length equals 13 residues. CDR3 residues: CSGQDAFSYEQYF. Here the CDR3 DNA reads TGCAGCGGGCAAGACGCCTTTTCCTACGAGCAGTACTTC.

This clonotype was seen more than once but under ten times. J is TRBJ1-1 and V is TRBV5-1, with 10 bases that match TRBD1. The CDR3 length is 17 residues. Germline values: CDR1 SGHRS, CDR2 YFSETQ. V was clipped by 4 bases and J by 0 bases; unmatched bases: 9. CDR3 bases: TGCGCCAGCAGCACGCTGACAGGGGGCACCGTGAACACTGAAGCTTTCTTT. Its translation is CASSTLTGGTVNTEAFF.

This clonotype was seen a few times. The chain couples TRBV28 to TRBJ2-7; D tentatively reads TRBD1 or TRBD2 (5 bases each). The length of the CDR3 is 15 residues. Trimming pared 5 bases from V and 3 bases from J, leaving 17 bases between. Germline CDR1 and CDR2: MDHEN and SYDVKM. CDR3 bases: TGTGCCAGCAGTCCGCCGGGACCCGGAGTCTACGAGCAGTACTTC. It translates to CASSPPGPGVYEQYF.

In its sample, this clonotype was seen a few times. This rearrangement joins TRBV5-6 to TRBJ1-5; 7 bases agree with TRBD1. The ends lost 4 bases at V and 7 bases at J; junction bases unmatched: 14. The CDR3 has 16 amino acids. The germline V gene encodes CDR1 SGHDT and CDR2 YYEEEE. CDR3 region: CASSPTTGALEQPQHF. The CDR3 bases are TGTGCCAGCAGCCCCACCACAGGGGCCCTCGAGCAGCCCCAGCATTTT.

This clonotype was counted a few times. The CDR3 is CSVIDGTYEQYF. The CDR3 DNA is TGCAGCGTTATAGACGGAACCTACGAGCAGTACTTC. The V call is TRBV29-1, the J call TRBJ2-7; D uncertain. Germline V lookup: CDR1 SQVTM, CDR2 ANQGSEA. Trimming left V 5 bases short and J 2 bases short, with 10 bases between. CDR3 length: 12 amino acids.

This clonotype appeared a few times. The CDR3 loop reads CSATGTSGRAGHDEQYF. CDR3 in DNA: TGCAGTGCAACCGGGACTAGCGGGAGGGCCGGCCACGACGAGCAGTACTTC. V usage is TRBV20-1 and J usage is TRBJ2-7; 16 bases align to TRBD2. The CDR3 has 17 residues. V was clipped by 6 bases and J by 5 bases; unmatched bases: 13. The V gene's germline CDR1 is DFQATT and CDR2 SNEGSKA (reference sequence).

This clonotype was seen more than once but under ten times. V is TRBV5-6 and J is TRBJ1-1, with D maybe TRBD1 (5 bases). V lost 5 bases and J lost 1, with 12 bases in between. This CDR3 has 14 residues. Germline loops: CDR1 SGHDT, CDR2 YYEEEE. In DNA, the CDR3 is TGTGCCAGCAGTGGGGGACTGGAGAACACTGAAGCTTTCTTT. It is translated as CASSGGLENTEAFF.

The DNA of the CDR3 is TGCGCCAGCAGCTTGGCTTCGGGATCACCCGGGGAGCTGTTTTTT. The encoded protein is CASSLASGSPGELFF. The V gene is TRBV5-1, the J gene TRBJ2-2; possible D gene TRBD2, 5 bases. V was shortened by 0 bases and J by 6 bases, with 12 bases between the two germline ends. Germline CDR1 SGHRS, CDR2 YFSETQ. CDR3 length: 15 amino acids.

This clonotype was counted ten times or more. The rearrangement joins TRBV28 to TRBJ2-1; D remains ambiguous. CDR1 MDHEN and CDR2 SYDVKM come from the germline V gene. The CDR3 is 14 residues long. DNA of the CDR3: TGTTCCTCCGGTCTAGTGGGCCCCTACAATGAGCAGTTCTTC. Residues: CSSGLVGPYNEQFF.

This chain joins TRBV20-1 and TRBJ2-2; D not resolved. Trimming removed 0 bases from V and 7 bases from J, with 24 bases in between. The CDR3 consists of 18 residues. Germline V lookup: CDR1 DFQATT, CDR2 SNEGSKA (reference sequence). The CDR3 nucleotides read TGCAGTGCTAGAGACCATCCGGGCCATCTCTCTCAGGACGGGGAGCTGTTTTTT. Encoded protein: CSARDHPGHLSQDGELFF.

Only one count was recorded for this clonotype. This chain uses TRBV9 with TRBJ1-4; TRBD1 agrees at 7 bases. CDR1 is SGDLS, CDR2 YYNGEE, per germline. CDR3 length: 15 residues. The V and J ends lost 0 bases and 8 bases, in that order; junction bases with no gene match: 7. This chain's CDR3 is CASSVAWQGGEKLFF. Here the CDR3 DNA reads TGTGCCAGCAGCGTAGCATGGCAGGGGGGCGAAAAACTGTTTTTT.

This chain connects TRBV7-6 to TRBJ1-5, with D uncertain. Germline CDR1 and CDR2: SGHVS and FNYEAQ. The CDR3 is 15 amino acids. V was cut by 1 base and J by 2 bases, with 9 bases left in between. The CDR3 protein is CASSLVSGGNQPQHF. In nucleotides, the CDR3 is TGTGCCAGCAGCTTAGTATCAGGAGGCAATCAGCCCCAGCATTTT.

The rearrangement links TRBV11-3 to TRBJ2-3; D remains unclear. V lost 3 bases to trimming and J lost 2 bases, with 18 bases between them. Germline CDR1 and CDR2: SGHNT and YENEEA. The CDR3 totals 17 residues. The CDR3 DNA follows: TGTGCCAGCAGCTTCCCCCCACCCAGTCCCCCCACAGATACGCAGTATTTT. It encodes CASSFPPPSPPTDTQYF.

This clonotype appeared a few times. This rearrangement joins TRBV10-3 to TRBJ2-2, with 13 nucleotides matching TRBD2. Germline trimming cut 3 bases from V and 8 bases from J; bases unmatched to any gene: 6. This CDR3 has 16 amino acids. Germline V CDR1 and CDR2: ENHRY, SYGVKD. This CDR3 reads CAISERTSGSGGELFF. The CDR3 nucleotides read TGTGCCATCAGTGAACGGACTAGCGGGAGCGGAGGGGAGCTGTTTTTT.

This clonotype was found many times. In DNA form, the CDR3 reads TGCGCCAGCCAACCACAACCCCGGACAGGGGGAACGGCTGGGGCCAACGTCCTGACTTTC. Its translation: CASQPQPRTGGTAGANVLTF. The chain is built from TRBV4-3 and TRBJ2-6; 10 bases map to TRBD1. V lost 8 bases and J lost 2; bases outside the gene matches: 18. The germline gives CDR1 LGHNA, CDR2 YSLEER. The CDR3 consists of 20 residues.